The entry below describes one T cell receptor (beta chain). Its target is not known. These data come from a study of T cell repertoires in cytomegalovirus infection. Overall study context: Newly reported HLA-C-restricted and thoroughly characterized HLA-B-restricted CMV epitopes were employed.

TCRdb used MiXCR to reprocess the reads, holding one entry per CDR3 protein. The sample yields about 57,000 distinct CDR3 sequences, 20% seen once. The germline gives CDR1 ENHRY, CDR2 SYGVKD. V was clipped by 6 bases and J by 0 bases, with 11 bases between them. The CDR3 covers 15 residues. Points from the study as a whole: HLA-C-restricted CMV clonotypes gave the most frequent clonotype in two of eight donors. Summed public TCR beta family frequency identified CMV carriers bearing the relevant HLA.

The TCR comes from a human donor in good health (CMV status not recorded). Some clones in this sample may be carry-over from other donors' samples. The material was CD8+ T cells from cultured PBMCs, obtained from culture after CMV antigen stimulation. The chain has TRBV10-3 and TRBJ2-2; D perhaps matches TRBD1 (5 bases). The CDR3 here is CAIRERQPNTGELFF. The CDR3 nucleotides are TGTGCCATCAGGGAGCGACAGCCGAACACCGGGGAGCTGTTTTTT.